This T cell receptor beta chain was captured in a study of blood T cell repertoires in COVID-19. Across the whole study: The United States, Italy and Spain were the sources of the acute and convalescent COVID-19 samples. Nucleic acid was either cDNA or gDNA, and it came from T cells, B-cell-depleted T cells, or PBMCs.

This clone was picked up one time. Germline CDR1 reads SGHNT; CDR2 reads YYREEE (reference sequence). Unmatched junction bases numbered 5, after V lost 3 bases and J lost 3 bases. The CDR3 is 16 residues long. Per the original methods: Estimation of nucleated cell counts relied on the amplification of reference gene primers. The data were produced by immunoSEQ multiplex PCR, yet TCRdb's version contains in-frame clones alone and is incomplete. The V and J calls and the clone size are those of that table, but D and trimming were determined from the DNA. In the table there are more than 50,000 clones, approximately 92% of which are singletons.

The source material was peripheral blood. This rearrangement joins TRBV5-4 to TRBJ2-1; 11 nucleotides agree with TRBD2. This receptor was identified in a human donor with active COVID-19. The donor label of this sample is uncertain. The CDR3 DNA reads TGTGCCAGCAGCTCGCAGACTAGCGGGATCTACAATGAGCAGTTCTTC. This translates into CASSSQTSGIYNEQFF.